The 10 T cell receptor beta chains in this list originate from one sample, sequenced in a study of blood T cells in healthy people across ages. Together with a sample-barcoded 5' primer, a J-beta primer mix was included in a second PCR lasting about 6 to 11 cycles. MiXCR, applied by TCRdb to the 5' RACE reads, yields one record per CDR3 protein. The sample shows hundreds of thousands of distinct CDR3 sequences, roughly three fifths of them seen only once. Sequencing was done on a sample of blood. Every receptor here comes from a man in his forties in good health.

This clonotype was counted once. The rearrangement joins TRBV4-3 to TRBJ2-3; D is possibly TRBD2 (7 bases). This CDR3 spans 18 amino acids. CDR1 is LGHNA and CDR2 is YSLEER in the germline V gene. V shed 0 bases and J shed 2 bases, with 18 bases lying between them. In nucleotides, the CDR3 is TGCGCCAGCAGCCAAGATGAGGGGGAGGGATACTACACAGATACGCAGTATTTT. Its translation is CASSQDEGEGYYTDTQYF.

CDR3 DNA sequence: TGCAGCGTTGGGGACAGGGGCGGCTACACCTTC. Translation: CSVGDRGGYTF. The chain is built from TRBV29-1 and TRBJ1-2, with TRBD1 identical over 10 bases. The V segment lost 4 bases and the J segment 8 bases; nucleotides outside the gene matches: 1. The CDR3 has 11 residues. Germline CDR1 is SQVTM and CDR2 is ANQGSEA.

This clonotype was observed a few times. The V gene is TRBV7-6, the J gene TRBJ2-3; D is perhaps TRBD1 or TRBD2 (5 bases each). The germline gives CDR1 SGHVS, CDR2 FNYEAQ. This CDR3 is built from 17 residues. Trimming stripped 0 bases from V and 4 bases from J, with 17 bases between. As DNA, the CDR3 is TGTGCCAGCAGCTTAGCCGGTATACTAGAGGGACCAGATACGCAGTATTTT. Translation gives CASSLAGILEGPDTQYF. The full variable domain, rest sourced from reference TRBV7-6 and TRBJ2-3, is GAGVSQSPRYKVTKRGQDVALRCDPISGHVSLYWYRQALGQGPEFLTYFNYEAQQDKSGLPNDRFSAERPEGSISTLTIQRTEQRDSAMYRCASSLAGILEGPDTQYFGPGTRLTVL.

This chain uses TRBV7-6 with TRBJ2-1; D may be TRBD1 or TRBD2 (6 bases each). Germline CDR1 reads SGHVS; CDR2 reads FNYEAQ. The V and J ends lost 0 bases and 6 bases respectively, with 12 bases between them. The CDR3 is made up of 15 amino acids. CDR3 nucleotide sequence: TGTGCCAGCAGCTTAGCAAGGGGGGCATTCAATGAGCAGTTCTTC. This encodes CASSLARGAFNEQFF.

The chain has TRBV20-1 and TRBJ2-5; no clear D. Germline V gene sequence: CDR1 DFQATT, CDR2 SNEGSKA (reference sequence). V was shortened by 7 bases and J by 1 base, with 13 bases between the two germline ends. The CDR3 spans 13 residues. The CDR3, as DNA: TGCAGTGGCTCCCCTTTCTCCCAAGAGACCCAGTACTTC. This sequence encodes CSGSPFSQETQYF.

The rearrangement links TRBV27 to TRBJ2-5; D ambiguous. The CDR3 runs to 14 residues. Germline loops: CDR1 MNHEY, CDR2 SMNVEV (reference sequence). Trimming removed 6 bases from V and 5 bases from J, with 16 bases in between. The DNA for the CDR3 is TGTGCCAGCAGCCCGCGGTCCCCGGGTGAGACCCAGTACTTC. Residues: CASSPRSPGETQYF.

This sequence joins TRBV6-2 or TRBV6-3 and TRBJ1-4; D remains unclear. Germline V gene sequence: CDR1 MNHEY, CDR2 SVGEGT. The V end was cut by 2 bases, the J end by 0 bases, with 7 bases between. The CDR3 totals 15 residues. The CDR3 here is CASSYGGATNEKLFF. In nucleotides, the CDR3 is TGTGCCAGCAGTTACGGCGGCGCAACTAATGAAAAACTGTTTTTT.

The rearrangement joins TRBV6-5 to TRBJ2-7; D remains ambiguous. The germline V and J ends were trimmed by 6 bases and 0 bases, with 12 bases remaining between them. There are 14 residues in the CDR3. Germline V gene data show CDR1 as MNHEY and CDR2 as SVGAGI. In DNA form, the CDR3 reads TGTGCCAGCAGGTTAACAGAGCACTCCTACGAGCAGTACTTC. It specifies CASRLTEHSYEQYF.

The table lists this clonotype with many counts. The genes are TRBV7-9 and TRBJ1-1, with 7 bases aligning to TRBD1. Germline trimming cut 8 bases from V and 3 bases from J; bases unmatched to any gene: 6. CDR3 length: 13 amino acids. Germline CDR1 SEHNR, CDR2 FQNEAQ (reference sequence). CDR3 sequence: CASGGTVDTEAFF. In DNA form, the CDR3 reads TGTGCCAGCGGGGGGACAGTCGACACTGAAGCTTTCTTT.

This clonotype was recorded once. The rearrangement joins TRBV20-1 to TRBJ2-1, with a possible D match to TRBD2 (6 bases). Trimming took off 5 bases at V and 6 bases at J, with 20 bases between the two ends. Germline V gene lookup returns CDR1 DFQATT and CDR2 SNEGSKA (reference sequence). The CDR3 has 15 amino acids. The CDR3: CSAVEEGFGGNEQFF. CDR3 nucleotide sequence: TGCAGTGCTGTCGAGGAGGGATTCGGGGGCAATGAGCAGTTCTTC.